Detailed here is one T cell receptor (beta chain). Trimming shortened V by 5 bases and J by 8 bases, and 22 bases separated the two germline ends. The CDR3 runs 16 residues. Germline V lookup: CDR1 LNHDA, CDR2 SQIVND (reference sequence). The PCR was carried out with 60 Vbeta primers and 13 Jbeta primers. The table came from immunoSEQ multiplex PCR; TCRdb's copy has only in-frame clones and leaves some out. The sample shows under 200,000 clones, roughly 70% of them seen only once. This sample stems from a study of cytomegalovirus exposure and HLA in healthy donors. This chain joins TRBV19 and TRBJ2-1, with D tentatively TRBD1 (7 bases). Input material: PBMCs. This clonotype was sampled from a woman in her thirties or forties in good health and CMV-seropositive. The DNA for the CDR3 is TGTGCCAGTAGTCCCCAGGGGGGACCCCCGCCTCATGAGCAGTTCTTC. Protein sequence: CASSPQGGPPPHEQFF.